The T cell receptor (beta chain) described here comes from a study of vaccination and CD4 T cells after COVID-19. Sequencing of DNA taken from cultured CD4+ T cells relied on the Oncomine TCR Beta short-read assay. A single record per CDR3 protein comes from TCRdb applying MiXCR to the PCR reads. The data show fewer than 9,500 distinct CDR3 sequences, 61% seen once. Treatment indicated: roughly 10-day PBMC culture with coronavirus spike peptide pools or control peptides (ViraFEST assay). Remarks on this clonotype: Its antigen is undetermined.

Deletions cut 7 bases from V and 0 bases from J, with 10 bases between. Germline-derived CDR1 and CDR2 are SNHLY and FYNNEI. The CDR3 extends over 14 amino acids. V usage is TRBV2 and J usage is TRBJ1-3; no definite D call. The clonotype was recovered from a human donor who had recovered from COVID-19. Source material: CD4+ T cells from blood, cultured in vitro. The CDR3: CASNAQSSGNTIYF. The DNA of the CDR3 is TGTGCCAGCAACGCTCAGAGCTCTGGAAACACCATATATTTT.